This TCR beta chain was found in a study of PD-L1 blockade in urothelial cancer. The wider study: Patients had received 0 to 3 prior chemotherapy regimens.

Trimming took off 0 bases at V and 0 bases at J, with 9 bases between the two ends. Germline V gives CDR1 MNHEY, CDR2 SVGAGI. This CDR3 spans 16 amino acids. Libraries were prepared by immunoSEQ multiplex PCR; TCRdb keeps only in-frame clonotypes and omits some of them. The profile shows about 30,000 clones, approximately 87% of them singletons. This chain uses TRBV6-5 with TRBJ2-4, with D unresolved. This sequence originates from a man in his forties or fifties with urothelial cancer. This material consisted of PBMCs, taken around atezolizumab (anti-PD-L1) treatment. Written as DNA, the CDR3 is TGTGCCAGCAGTTACTCCCTAGTCCTAGCCAAAAACATTCAGTACTTC. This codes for CASSYSLVLAKNIQYF.